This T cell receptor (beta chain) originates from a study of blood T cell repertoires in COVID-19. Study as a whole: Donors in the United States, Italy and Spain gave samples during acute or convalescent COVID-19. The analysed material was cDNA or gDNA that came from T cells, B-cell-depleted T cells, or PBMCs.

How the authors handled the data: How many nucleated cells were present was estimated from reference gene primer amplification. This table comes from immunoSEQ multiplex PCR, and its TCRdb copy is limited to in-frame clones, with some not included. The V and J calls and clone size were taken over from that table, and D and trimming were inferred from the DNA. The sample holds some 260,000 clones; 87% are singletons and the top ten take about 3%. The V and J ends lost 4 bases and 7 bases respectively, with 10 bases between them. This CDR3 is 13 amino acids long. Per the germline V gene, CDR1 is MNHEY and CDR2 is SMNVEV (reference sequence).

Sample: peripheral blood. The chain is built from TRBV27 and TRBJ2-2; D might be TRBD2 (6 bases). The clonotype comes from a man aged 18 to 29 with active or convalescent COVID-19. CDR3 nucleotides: TGTGCCAGCAGTTGGGGGGTAGGCGGGGAGCTGTTTTTT. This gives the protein CASSWGVGGELFF.